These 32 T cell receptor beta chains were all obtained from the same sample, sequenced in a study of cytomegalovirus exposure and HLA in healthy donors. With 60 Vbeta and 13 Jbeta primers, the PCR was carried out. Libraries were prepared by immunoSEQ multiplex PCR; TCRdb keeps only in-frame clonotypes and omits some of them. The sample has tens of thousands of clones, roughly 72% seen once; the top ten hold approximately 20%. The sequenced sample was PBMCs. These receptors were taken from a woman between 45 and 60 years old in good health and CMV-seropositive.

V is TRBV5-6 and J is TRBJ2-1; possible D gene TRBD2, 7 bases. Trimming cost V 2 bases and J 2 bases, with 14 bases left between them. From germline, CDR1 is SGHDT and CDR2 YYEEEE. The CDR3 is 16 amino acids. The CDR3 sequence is CASSLGAGAPYNEQFF. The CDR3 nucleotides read TGTGCCAGCAGCTTAGGCGCGGGGGCCCCCTACAATGAGCAGTTCTTC.

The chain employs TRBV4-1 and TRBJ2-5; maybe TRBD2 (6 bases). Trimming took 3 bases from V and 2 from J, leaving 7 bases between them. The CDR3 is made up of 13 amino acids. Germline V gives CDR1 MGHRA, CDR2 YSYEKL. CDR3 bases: TGCGCCAGCAGCCAGACTAGACAAGAGACCCAGTACTTC. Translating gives CASSQTRQETQYF.

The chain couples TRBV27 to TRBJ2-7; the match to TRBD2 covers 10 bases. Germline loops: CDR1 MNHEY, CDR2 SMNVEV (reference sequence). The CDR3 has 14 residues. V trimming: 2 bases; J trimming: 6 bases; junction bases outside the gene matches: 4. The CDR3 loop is CASSLLAGVAEQYF. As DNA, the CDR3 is TGTGCCAGCAGTTTACTAGCGGGAGTGGCCGAGCAGTACTTC.

As DNA, the CDR3 is TGCGCCAGCATGGCTTTTACGAACACCGGGGAGCTGTTTTTT. It translates to CASMAFTNTGELFF. V is TRBV4-3 and J is TRBJ2-2, with D unclear. The V end was cut by 7 bases, the J end by 0 bases, with 9 bases between. The germline gives CDR1 LGHNA, CDR2 YSLEER. The CDR3 is 14 amino acids.

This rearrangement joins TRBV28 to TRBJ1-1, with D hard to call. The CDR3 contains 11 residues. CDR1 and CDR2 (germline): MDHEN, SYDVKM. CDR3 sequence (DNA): TGTGCAACTACGGGGAACACTGAAGCTTTCTTT. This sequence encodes CATTGNTEAFF.

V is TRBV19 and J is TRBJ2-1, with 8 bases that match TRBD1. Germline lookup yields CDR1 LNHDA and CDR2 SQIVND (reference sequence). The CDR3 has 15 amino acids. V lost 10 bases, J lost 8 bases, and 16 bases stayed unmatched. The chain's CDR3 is CATRMVGTGRDEQFF. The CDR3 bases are TGTGCCACCCGCATGGTAGGGACAGGACGGGATGAGCAGTTCTTC.

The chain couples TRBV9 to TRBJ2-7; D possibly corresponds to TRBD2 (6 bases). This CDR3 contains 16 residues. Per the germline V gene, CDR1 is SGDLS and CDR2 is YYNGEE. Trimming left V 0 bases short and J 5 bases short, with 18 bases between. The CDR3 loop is CASSVAPAGRDDEQYF. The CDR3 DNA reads TGTGCCAGCAGCGTAGCTCCCGCGGGAAGGGATGACGAGCAGTACTTC.

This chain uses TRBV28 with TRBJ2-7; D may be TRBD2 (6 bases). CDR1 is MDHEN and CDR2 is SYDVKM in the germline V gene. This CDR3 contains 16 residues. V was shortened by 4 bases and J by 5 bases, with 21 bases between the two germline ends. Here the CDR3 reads CASSSIIGTLDDEQYF. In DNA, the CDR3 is TGTGCCAGCAGTTCTATCATCGGGACTCTGGATGACGAGCAGTACTTC.

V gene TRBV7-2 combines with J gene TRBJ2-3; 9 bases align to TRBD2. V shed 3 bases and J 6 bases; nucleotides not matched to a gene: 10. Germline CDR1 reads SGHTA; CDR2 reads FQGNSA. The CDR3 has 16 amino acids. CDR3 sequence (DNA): TGTGCCAGCAGCTTTAGCGGGAGCCCCAGTCGGGATACGCAGTATTTT. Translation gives CASSFSGSPSRDTQYF.

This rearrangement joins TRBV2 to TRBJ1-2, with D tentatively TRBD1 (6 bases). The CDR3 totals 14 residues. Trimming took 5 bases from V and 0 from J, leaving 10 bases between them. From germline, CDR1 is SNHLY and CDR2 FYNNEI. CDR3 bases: TGTGCCAGCAGTTATGGACAGTCTAACTATGGCTACACCTTC. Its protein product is CASSYGQSNYGYTF.

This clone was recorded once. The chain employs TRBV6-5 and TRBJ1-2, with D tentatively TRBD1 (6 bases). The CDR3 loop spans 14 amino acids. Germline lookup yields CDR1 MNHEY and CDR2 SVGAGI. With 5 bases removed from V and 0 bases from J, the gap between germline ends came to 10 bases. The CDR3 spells CASSQGSTNYGYTF. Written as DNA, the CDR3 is TGTGCCAGCAGTCAGGGGTCCACTAACTATGGCTACACCTTC.

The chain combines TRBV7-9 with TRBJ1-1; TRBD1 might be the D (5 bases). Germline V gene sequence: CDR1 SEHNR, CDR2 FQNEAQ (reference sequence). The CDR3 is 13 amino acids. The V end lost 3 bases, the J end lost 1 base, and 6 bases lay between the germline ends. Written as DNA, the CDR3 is TGTGCCAGCAGCTTCGGGGGGAACACTGAAGCTTTCTTT. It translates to CASSFGGNTEAFF.

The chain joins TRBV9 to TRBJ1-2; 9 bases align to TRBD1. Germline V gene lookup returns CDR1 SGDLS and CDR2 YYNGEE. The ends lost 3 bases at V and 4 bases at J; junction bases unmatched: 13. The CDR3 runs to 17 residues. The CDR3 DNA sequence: TGTGCCAGCAGCGCATCCGGGACAGGGAATAAACCCTATGGCTACACCTTC. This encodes CASSASGTGNKPYGYTF.

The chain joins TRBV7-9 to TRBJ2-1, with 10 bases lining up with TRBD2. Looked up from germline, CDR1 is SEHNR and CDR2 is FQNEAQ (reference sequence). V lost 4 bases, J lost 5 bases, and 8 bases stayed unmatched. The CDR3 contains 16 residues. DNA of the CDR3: TGTGCCAGCAGCTCCATAGCGGGAGGACTAGACAATGAGCAGTTCTTC. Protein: CASSSIAGGLDNEQFF.

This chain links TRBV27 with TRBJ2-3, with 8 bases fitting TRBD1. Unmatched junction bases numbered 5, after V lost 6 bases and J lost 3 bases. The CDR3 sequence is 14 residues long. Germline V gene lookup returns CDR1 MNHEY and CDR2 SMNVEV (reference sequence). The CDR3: CASSHGQGTDTQYF. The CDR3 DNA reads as TGTGCCAGCAGCCATGGACAGGGAACAGATACGCAGTATTTT.

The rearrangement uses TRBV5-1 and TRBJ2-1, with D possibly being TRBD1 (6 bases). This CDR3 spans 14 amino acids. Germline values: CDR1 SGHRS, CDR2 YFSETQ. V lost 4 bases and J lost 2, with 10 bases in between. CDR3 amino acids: CASSRGTTYNEQFF. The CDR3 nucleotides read TGCGCCAGCAGCAGGGGGACAACCTACAATGAGCAGTTCTTC.

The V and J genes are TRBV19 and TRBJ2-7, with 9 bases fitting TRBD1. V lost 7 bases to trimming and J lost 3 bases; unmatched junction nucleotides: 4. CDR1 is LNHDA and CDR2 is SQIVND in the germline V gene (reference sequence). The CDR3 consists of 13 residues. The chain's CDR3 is CASTLTGGYEQYF. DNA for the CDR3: TGTGCCAGTACCCTGACAGGGGGCTACGAGCAGTACTTC.

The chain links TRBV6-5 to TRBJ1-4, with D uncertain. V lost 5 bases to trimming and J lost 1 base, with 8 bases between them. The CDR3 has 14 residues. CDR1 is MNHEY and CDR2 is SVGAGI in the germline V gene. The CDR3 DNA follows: TGTGCCAGCAGTCCGAGTAGAACTAATGAAAAACTGTTTTTT. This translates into CASSPSRTNEKLFF.

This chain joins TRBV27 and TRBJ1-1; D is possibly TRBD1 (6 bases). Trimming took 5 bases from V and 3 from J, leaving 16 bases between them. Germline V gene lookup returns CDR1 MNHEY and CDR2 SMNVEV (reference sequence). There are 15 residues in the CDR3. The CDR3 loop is CASSPRGGTHTEAFF. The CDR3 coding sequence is TGTGCCAGCAGTCCTCGGGGGGGGACACACACTGAAGCTTTCTTT.

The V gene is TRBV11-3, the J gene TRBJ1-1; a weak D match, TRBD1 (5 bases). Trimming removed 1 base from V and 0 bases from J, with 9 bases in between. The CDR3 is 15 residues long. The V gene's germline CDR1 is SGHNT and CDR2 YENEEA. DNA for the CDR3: TGTGCCAGCAGCTTAGGACAGAGCATGAACACTGAAGCTTTCTTT. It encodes CASSLGQSMNTEAFF.

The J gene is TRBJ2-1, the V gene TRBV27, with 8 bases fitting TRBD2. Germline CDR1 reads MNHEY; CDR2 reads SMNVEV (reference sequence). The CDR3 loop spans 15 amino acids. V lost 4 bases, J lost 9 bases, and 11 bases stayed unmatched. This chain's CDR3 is CASSSWTSKTAEQFF. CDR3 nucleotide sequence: TGTGCCAGCAGTTCTTGGACTAGCAAGACGGCTGAGCAGTTCTTC.

This chain's CDR3 is CASSGRTGVAGSYTF. The CDR3, as DNA: TGTGCCAGCAGCGGTCGGACAGGGGTTGCAGGAAGCTACACCTTC. The chain has TRBV7-2 and TRBJ1-2; TRBD1 matches 9 bases. The CDR3 consists of 15 residues. V shed 5 bases and J 9 bases; nucleotides not matched to a gene: 13. CDR1 and CDR2 from the germline V gene are SGHTA and FQGNSA.

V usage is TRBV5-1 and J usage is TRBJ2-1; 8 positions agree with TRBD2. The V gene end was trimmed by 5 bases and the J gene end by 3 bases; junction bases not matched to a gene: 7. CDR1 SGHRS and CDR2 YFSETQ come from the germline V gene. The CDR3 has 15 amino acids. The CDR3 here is CASRPSGSNYNEQFF. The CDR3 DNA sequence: TGCGCCAGCAGACCGAGCGGGAGCAACTACAATGAGCAGTTCTTC.

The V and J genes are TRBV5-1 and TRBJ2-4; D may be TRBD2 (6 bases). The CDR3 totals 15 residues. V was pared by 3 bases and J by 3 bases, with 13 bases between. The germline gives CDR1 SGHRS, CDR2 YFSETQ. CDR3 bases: TGCGCCAGCAGCTCCGGGACTCCAAACAAAAACATTCAGTACTTC. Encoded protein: CASSSGTPNKNIQYF.

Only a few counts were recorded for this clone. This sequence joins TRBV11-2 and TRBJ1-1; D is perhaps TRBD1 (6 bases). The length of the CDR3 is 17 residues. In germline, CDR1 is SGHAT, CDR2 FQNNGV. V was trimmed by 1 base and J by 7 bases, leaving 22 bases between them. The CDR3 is CASSLGRGAAPFGEAFF. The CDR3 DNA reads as TGTGCCAGCAGCTTAGGTCGGGGGGCGGCCCCATTTGGTGAAGCTTTCTTT.

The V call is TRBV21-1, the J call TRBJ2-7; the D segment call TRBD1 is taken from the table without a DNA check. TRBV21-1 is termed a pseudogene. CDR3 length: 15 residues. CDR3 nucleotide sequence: TGTGCCAGCACTCACCCTGAGGGGGCGTCCTACGAGCAGTACTTC. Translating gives CASTHPEGASYEQYF.

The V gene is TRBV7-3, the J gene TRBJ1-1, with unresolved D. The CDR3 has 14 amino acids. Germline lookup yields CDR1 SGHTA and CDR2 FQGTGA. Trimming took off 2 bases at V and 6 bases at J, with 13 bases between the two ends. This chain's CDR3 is CASSLGELGAEAFF. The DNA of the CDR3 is TGTGCCAGCAGCTTAGGTGAACTGGGCGCTGAAGCTTTCTTT.

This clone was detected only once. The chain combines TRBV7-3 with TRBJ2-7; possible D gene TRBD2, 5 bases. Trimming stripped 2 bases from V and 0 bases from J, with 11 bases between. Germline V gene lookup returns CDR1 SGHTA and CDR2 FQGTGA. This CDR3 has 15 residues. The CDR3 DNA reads TGTGCCAGCAGCTTAGGAGGAGTAAGCTCCTACGAGCAGTACTTC. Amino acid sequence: CASSLGGVSSYEQYF.

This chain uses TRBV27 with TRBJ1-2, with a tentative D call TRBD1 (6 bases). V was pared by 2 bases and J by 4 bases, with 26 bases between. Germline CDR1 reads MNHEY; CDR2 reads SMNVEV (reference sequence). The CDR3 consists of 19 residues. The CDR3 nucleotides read TGTGCCAGCAGTTTAGAAGGTTTTGACAGGACCAAGTTGTTCTATGGCTACACCTTC. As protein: CASSLEGFDRTKLFYGYTF.

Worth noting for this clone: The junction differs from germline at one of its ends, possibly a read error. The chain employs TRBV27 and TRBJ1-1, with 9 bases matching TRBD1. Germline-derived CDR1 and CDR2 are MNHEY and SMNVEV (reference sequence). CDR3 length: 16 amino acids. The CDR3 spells CASSDGQGRANTEAFF. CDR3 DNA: TGTGCCAGCAGCGATGGACAGGGGAGGGCGAACACTGAGGCTTTCTTT.

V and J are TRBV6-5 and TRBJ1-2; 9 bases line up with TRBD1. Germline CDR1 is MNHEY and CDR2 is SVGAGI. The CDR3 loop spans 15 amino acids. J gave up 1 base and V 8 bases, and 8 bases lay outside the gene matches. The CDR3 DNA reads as TGTGCCAGCGGCGACAGGGGGGAGATTAACTATGGCTACACCTTC. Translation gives CASGDRGEINYGYTF.

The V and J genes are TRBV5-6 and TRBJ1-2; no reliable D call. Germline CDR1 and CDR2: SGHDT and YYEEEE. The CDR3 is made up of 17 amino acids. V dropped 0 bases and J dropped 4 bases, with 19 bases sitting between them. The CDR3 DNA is TGTGCCAGCAGCTTGGTTAACGCGGGGTTGAGTACCTATGGCTACACCTTC. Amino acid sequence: CASSLVNAGLSTYGYTF.